This TCR beta chain appears in the sequencing data of a study of T cells in Graves' hyperthyroidism and ophthalmopathy. Study-level points and caveats: Blood also showed most of the thyroid clonotypes that were expanded above 0.001.

As regards this clonotype: What it binds is unknown.

The study defined stable Graves' hyperthyroidism as no ophthalmopathy progression within 18 months. Extraction of PBMCs used 8 to 10 ml of fresh peripheral blood. Template material for amplifying TCR beta CDR3 regions consisted of RNA transcripts. Carried out on the TCR CDR3, a first-round RT-PCR used the HTBI primer set. TCRdb itself ran the multiplex PCR reads through MiXCR, one entry per CDR3 protein. The top ten hold about 3.8% of the sample, which has under 650,000 distinct CDR3 sequences, 15% to 20% seen once. Deletions cut 4 bases from V and 6 bases from J, with 9 bases between. Germline V gene lookup returns CDR1 LNHDA and CDR2 SQIVND (reference sequence). The CDR3 runs to 12 residues.

Sample: blood. The rearrangement joins TRBV19 to TRBJ1-1, with D possibly matching TRBD1 (6 bases). This clonotype was obtained from a woman in her twenties or thirties with Graves' hyperthyroidism. The CDR3, as DNA: TGTGCCAGTAGTACCAGGGGCTCTGAAGCTTTCTTT. Its protein product is CASSTRGSEAFF.